Each of the 15 T cell receptor beta chains below was sequenced from the same sample in a study of T cell responses to AZD1222 COVID-19 vaccine (dated by TCRdb to 2020 to 2023). The method was the immunoSEQ multiplex PCR assay. The table was pulled from immuneACCESS by TCRdb, which kept in-frame rearrangements only. Such tables lose some clones; where checked, under half of the loss comes from unresolved V genes, and the rest has no known cause. Across this sample there are more than 80,000 clones, with approximately 89% seen only once. About 29% of the sample belongs to the ten largest clones. Sample time point, as interpreted from the label and publication: about 28 days (+/-7) after the second vaccine dose. The starting material was peripheral blood, obtained 28 days after the second AZD1222 dose. Every receptor here comes from an adult who received the AZD1222 COVID-19 vaccine.

The genes are TRBV7-9 and TRBJ1-1; a weak D match, TRBD1 (6 bases). The length of the CDR3 is 14 residues. The V gene's germline CDR1 is SEHNR and CDR2 FQNEAQ (reference sequence). Between the trimmed V and J ends, which lost 6 bases and 1 base, there was a span of 12 bases. CDR3 protein: CASSSDSWNTEAFF. The CDR3 nucleotides are TGTGCCAGCAGTTCGGACAGTTGGAACACTGAAGCTTTCTTT.

This clone has only a few counts. The chain combines TRBV7-9 with TRBJ2-1; TRBD2 agrees at 10 bases. The CDR3 runs to 17 residues. The germline gives CDR1 SEHNR, CDR2 FQNEAQ (reference sequence). V was clipped by 3 bases and J by 8 bases; unmatched bases: 13. As DNA, the CDR3 is TGTGCCAGCAGCTTCCCGGGTAGCGGGAGGAGATATCATGAGCAGTTCTTC. Translation: CASSFPGSGRRYHEQFF.

The chain's CDR3 is CASSQGLAGGPQYF. CDR3 nucleotide sequence: TGTGCCAGCAGCCAGGGACTAGCGGGAGGACCCCAGTACTTC. The gene calls are TRBV6-2 or TRBV6-3 and TRBJ2-5; 15 positions match TRBD2. The ends lost 6 bases at V and 9 bases at J; junction bases unmatched: 5. CDR1 is MNHEY, CDR2 SVGEGT, per germline. CDR3 length: 14 residues.

This clone was seen only once. The rearrangement uses TRBV11-2 and TRBJ1-4; TRBD1 aligns across 7 bases. This CDR3 spans 14 amino acids. Germline V gene lookup returns CDR1 SGHAT and CDR2 FQNNGV. With 5 bases clipped from V and 4 bases from J, the junction kept 4 bases outside the gene matches. CDR3 loop: CASSPGQHNEKLFF. CDR3 nucleotide sequence: TGTGCCAGCAGCCCGGGACAGCATAATGAAAAACTGTTTTTT.

This chain links TRBV5-1 with TRBJ2-1; 7 positions match TRBD1. V trimming: 4 bases; J trimming: 5 bases; junction bases outside the gene matches: 15. The CDR3 is made up of 17 amino acids. The germline gives CDR1 SGHRS, CDR2 YFSETQ. The CDR3 nucleotides read TGCGCCAGCAGCCCGGAACAGGGGTCAGAGCTTCACAATGAGCAGTTCTTC. Translating gives CASSPEQGSELHNEQFF.

This sequence joins TRBV19 and TRBJ1-5, with D hard to call. V was pared by 3 bases and J by 4 bases, with 4 bases between. This CDR3 has 12 residues. Looked up from germline, CDR1 is LNHDA and CDR2 is SQIVND (reference sequence). The CDR3 nucleotides read TGTGCCAGTAGTATGATAAATCAGCCCCAGCATTTT. This encodes CASSMINQPQHF.

This chain uses TRBV30 with TRBJ1-1, with 10 bases identical to TRBD1. The CDR3 extends over 15 amino acids. V shed 3 bases and J 5 bases; nucleotides not matched to a gene: 9. From germline, CDR1 is GTSNPN and CDR2 SVGIG (reference sequence). The CDR3 DNA reads as TGTGCCTGGAGGGATCCCGGGACAGGGGTTACTGAAGCTTTCTTT. Residues: CAWRDPGTGVTEAFF.

This chain links TRBV5-1 with TRBJ1-1; 8 bases are shared with TRBD1. V lost 4 bases and J lost 1; bases outside the gene matches: 3. The CDR3 is 14 amino acids. The germline CDR1 and CDR2 sequences are SGHRS and YFSETQ. This CDR3 is CASSLGTGNTEAFF. The CDR3 nucleotides are TGCGCCAGCAGCCTTGGGACAGGGAACACTGAAGCTTTCTTT.

This clone was recorded once. The chain uses TRBV6-5 and TRBJ2-5; 11 bases agree with TRBD1. Germline V gene data show CDR1 as MNHEY and CDR2 as SVGAGI. Trimming took 7 bases from V and 5 from J; bases not matched to a gene: 3. This CDR3 is 13 amino acids long. The CDR3 DNA reads TGTGCCAGCAACCGGGACAGGGGGGAGACCCAGTACTTC. This sequence encodes CASNRDRGETQYF.

The chain links TRBV5-6 to TRBJ2-5, with unresolved D. V lost 0 bases and J 5 bases, leaving 14 bases between the germline ends. The germline V gene has CDR1 SGHDT and CDR2 YYEEEE. CDR3 length: 15 residues. In DNA, the CDR3 is TGTGCCAGCAGCTTGGCTGGAGCCCCCCGGGAGACCCAGTACTTC. Translating gives CASSLAGAPRETQYF. The full variable domain, completed using reference TRBV5-6 and TRBJ2-5, is DAGVTQSPTHLIKTRGQQVTLRCSPKSGHDTVSWYQQALGQGPQFIFQYYEEEERQRGNFPDRFSGHQFPNYSSELNVNALLLGDSALYLCASSLAGAPRETQYFGPGTRLLVL.

The rearrangement links TRBV11-2 to TRBJ2-7, with D unresolved. Germline-derived CDR1 and CDR2 are SGHAT and FQNNGV. This CDR3 comprises 15 residues. The V end lost 2 bases, the J end lost 0 bases, and 11 bases lay between the germline ends. The chain's CDR3 is CASSLNGVISYEQYF. CDR3 nucleotide sequence: TGTGCCAGCAGCTTAAACGGTGTGATCTCCTACGAGCAGTACTTC.

The V call is TRBV5-1, the J call TRBJ1-6, with 10 bases identical to TRBD1. Unmatched junction bases numbered 10, after V lost 3 bases and J lost 7 bases. This CDR3 is 17 amino acids long. The germline gives CDR1 SGHRS, CDR2 YFSETQ. The CDR3 here is CASSSQRTGQGNSPLHF. The CDR3 DNA sequence: TGCGCCAGCAGCTCACAGCGAACGGGACAGGGGAATTCACCCCTCCACTTT. Together with reference TRBV5-1 and TRBJ1-6, the CDR3 gives the full variable domain: KAGVTQTPRYLIKTRGQQVTLSCSPISGHRSVSWYQQTPGQGLQFLFEYFSETQRNKGNFPGRFSGRQFSNSRSEMNVSTLELGDSALYLCASSSQRTGQGNSPLHFGNGTRLTVT.

The V call is TRBV7-9, the J call TRBJ2-3; 8 bases line up with TRBD2. Trimming cost V 4 bases and J 4 bases; bases outside gene matches: 13. There are 17 residues in the CDR3. CDR1 SEHNR and CDR2 FQNEAQ come from the germline V gene (reference sequence). The CDR3 is CASSSRRTSGRADTQYF. CDR3 DNA: TGTGCCAGCAGCTCTCGACGGACAAGCGGGAGAGCAGATACGCAGTATTTT.

This chain connects TRBV6-1 to TRBJ2-2; no clear D gene. V dropped 0 bases and J dropped 1 base, with 15 bases sitting between them. Germline CDR1 reads MNHNS; CDR2 reads SASEGT. The length of the CDR3 is 18 residues. The CDR3 nucleotides read TGTGCCAGCAGTGAAGCCTCGGTAAAGACCCGGAACACCGGGGAGCTGTTTTTT. It encodes CASSEASVKTRNTGELFF.

This sequence joins TRBV10-3 and TRBJ2-7; 9 positions match TRBD1. V lost 4 bases, J lost 6 bases, and 4 bases stayed unmatched. CDR1 and CDR2 (germline): ENHRY, SYGVKD. The CDR3 covers 13 residues. CDR3 sequence: CAISGGQGLEQYF. The CDR3, as DNA: TGTGCCATCAGTGGTGGACAGGGGCTCGAGCAGTACTTC.